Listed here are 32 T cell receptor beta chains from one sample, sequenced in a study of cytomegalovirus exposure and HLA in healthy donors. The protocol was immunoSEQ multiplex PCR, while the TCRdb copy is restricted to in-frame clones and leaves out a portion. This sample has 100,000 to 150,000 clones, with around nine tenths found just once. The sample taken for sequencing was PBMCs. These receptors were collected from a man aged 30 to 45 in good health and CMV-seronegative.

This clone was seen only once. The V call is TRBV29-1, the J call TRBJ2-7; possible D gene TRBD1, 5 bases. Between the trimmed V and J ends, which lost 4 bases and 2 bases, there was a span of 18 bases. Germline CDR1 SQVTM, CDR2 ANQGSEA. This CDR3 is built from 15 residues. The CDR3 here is CSVVDRGREAYEQYF. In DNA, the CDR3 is TGCAGCGTTGTAGATAGGGGAAGAGAGGCCTACGAGCAGTACTTC.

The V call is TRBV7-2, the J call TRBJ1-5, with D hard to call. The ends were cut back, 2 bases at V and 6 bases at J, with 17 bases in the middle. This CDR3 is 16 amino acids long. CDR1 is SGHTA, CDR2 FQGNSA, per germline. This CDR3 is CASSLKSNRGSQPQHF. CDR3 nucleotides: TGTGCCAGCAGCTTAAAATCGAATCGGGGTAGTCAGCCCCAGCATTTT.

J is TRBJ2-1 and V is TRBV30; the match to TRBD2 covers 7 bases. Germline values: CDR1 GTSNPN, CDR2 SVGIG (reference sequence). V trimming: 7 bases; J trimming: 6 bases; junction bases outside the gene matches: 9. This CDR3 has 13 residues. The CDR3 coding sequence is TGTGCCTTAGAGCGGGAAGGAAGCAATGAGCAGTTCTTC. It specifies CALEREGSNEQFF.

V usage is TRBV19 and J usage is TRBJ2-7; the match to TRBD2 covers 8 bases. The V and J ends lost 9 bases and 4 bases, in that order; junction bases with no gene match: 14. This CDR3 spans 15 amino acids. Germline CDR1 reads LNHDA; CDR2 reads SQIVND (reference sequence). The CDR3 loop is CASSPPLAGQYEQYF. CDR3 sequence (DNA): TGTGCCAGCTCCCCCCCTCTAGCGGGCCAATACGAGCAGTACTTC.

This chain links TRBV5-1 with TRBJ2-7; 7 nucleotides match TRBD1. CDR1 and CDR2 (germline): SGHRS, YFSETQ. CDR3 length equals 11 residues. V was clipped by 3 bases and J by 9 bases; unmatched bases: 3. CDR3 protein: CASSSDRLQYF. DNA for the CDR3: TGCGCCAGCAGCTCGGACAGGTTGCAGTACTTC.

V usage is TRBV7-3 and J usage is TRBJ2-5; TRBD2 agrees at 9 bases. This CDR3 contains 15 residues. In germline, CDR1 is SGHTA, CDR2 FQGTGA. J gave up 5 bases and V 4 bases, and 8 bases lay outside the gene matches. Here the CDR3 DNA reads TGTGCCAGCAGCTGGGTAGCGGGAGATACGGAGACCCAGTACTTC. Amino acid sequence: CASSWVAGDTETQYF.

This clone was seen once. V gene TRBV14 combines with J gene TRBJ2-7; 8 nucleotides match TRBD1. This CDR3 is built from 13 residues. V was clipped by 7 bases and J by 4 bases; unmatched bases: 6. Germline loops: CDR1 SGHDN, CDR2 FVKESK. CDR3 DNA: TGTGCCAGCAACCCTGACAGGGGTTACGAGCAGTACTTC. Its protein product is CASNPDRGYEQYF.

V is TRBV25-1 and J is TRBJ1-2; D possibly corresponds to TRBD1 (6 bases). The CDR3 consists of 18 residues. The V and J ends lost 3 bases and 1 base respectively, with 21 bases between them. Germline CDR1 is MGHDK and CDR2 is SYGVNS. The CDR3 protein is CASSELIGRKGGNYGYTF. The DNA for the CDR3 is TGTGCCAGCAGTGAGTTAATAGGCAGAAAAGGGGGTAACTATGGCTACACCTTC.

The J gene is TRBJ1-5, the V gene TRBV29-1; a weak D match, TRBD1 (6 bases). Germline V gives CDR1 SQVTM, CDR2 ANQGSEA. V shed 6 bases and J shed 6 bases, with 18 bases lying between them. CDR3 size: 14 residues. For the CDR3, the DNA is TGCAGCGTGGCCCCCGACAGGACATCTCAGCCCCAGCATTTT. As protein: CSVAPDRTSQPQHF.

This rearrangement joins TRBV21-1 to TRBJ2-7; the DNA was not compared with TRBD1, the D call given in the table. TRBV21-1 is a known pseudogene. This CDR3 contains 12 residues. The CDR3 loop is CASSKGQSEQYF. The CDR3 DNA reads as TGTGCCAGCAGCAAAGGACAGTCCGAGCAGTACTTC.

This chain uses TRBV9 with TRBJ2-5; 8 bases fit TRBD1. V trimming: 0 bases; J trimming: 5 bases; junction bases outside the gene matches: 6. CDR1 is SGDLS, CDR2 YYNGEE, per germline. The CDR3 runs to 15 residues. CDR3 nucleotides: TGTGCCAGCAGCGTAGTGGACAGGGCCCATGAGACCCAGTACTTC. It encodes CASSVVDRAHETQYF.

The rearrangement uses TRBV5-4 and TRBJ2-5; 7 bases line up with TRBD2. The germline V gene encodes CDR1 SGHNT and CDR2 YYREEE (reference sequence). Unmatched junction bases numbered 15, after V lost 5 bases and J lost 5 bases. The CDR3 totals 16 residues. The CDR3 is CASSLPPGGERETQYF. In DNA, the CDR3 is TGTGCCAGCAGTCTCCCCCCGGGAGGAGAACGGGAGACCCAGTACTTC.

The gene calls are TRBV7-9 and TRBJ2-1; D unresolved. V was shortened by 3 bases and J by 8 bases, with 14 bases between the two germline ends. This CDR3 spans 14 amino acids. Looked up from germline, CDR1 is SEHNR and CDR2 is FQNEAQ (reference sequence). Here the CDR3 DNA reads TGTGCCAGCAGCTTCGCGACCCCAGGCGATGAGCAGTTCTTC. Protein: CASSFATPGDEQFF.

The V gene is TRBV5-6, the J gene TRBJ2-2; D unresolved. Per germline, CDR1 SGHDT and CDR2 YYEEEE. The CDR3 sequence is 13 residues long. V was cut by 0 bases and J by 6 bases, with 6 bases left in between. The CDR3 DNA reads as TGTGCCAGCAGCTTGGGTCGGTCCGGGGAGCTGTTTTTT. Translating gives CASSLGRSGELFF.

The CDR3 region is CASSLEGVAAVEQFF. The CDR3 nucleotides read TGTGCCAGCAGCTTGGAAGGCGTAGCGGCTGTGGAGCAGTTCTTC. The chain has TRBV5-5 and TRBJ2-1; possible D gene TRBD2, 6 bases. The germline CDR1 and CDR2 sequences are SGHKS and YYEKEE (reference sequence). V shed 0 bases and J shed 10 bases, with 17 bases lying between them. The CDR3 length is 15 residues.

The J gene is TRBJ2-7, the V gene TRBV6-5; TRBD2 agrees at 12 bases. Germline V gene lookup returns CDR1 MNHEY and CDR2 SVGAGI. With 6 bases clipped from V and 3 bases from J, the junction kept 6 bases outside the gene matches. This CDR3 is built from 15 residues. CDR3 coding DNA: TGTGCCAGCAGATGGGGACTAGCGGGCGGCTACGAGCAGTACTTC. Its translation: CASRWGLAGGYEQYF.

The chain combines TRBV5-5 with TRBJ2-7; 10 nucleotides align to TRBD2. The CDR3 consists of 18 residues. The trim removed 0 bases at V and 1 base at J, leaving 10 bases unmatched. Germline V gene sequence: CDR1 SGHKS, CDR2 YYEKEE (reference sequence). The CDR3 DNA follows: TGTGCCAGCAGCTTGGCGAGGCTAGCGGGAGAATCTTCCTACGAGCAGTACTTC. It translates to CASSLARLAGESSYEQYF.

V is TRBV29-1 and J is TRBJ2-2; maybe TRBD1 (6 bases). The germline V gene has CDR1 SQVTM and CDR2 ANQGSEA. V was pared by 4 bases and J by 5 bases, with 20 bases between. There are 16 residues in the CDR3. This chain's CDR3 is CSVVSTLADRTGELFF. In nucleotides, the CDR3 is TGCAGCGTTGTTTCAACCCTTGCAGACAGGACCGGGGAGCTGTTTTTT.

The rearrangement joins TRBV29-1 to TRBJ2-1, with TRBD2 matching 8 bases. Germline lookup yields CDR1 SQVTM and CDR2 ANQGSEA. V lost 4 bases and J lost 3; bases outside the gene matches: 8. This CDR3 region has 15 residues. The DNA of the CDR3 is TGCAGCGTTGTTGAGGGACTAGAAATCTACAATGAGCAGTTCTTC. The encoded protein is CSVVEGLEIYNEQFF.

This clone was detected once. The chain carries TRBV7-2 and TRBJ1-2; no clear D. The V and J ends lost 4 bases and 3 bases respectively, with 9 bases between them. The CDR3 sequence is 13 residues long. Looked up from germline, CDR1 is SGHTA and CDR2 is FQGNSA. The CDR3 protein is CASSYDIDYGYTF. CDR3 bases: TGTGCCAGCAGCTACGATATAGACTATGGCTACACCTTC.

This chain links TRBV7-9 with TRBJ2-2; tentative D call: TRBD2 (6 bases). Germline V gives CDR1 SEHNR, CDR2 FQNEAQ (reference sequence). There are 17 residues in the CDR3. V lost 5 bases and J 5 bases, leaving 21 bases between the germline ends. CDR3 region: CASSPRGAIGATGELFF. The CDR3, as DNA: TGTGCCAGCAGCCCCCGCGGGGCAATAGGGGCAACCGGGGAGCTGTTTTTT. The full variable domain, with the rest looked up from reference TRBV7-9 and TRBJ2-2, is DTGVSQNPRHKITKRGQNVTFRCDPISEHNRLYWYRQTLGQGPEFLTYFQNEAQLEKSRLLSDRFSAERPKGSFSTLEIQRTEQGDSAMYLCASSPRGAIGATGELFFGEGSRLTVL.

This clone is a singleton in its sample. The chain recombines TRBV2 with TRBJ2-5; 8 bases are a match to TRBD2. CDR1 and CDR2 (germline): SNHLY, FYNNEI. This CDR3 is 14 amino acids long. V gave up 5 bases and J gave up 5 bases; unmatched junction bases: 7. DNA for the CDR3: TGTGCCAGCAGTCCAAGCGGGAGCGAGGAGACCCAGTACTTC. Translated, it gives CASSPSGSEETQYF.

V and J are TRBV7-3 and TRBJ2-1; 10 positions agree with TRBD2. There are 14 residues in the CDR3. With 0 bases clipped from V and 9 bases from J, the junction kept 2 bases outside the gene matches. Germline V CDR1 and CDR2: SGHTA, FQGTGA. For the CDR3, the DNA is TGTGCCAGCAGCTTAACCTCTAGCGGGAGTGAGCAGTTCTTC. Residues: CASSLTSSGSEQFF.

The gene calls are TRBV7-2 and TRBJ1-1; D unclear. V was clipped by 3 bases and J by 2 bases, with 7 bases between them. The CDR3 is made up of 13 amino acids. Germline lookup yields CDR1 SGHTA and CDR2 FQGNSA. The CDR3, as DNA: TGTGCCAGCAGCTTCGAGGAAAACACTGAAGCTTTCTTT. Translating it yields CASSFEENTEAFF.

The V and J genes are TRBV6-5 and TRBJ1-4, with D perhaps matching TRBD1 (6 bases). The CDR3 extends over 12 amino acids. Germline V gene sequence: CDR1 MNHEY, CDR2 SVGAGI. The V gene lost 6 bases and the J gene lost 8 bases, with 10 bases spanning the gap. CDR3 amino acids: CASRNREEKLFF. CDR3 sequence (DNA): TGTGCCAGCAGAAACAGGGAGGAAAAACTGTTTTTT.

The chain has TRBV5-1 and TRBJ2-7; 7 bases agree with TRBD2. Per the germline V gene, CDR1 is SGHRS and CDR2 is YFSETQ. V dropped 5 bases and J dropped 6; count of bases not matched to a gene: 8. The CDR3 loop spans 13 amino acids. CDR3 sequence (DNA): TGCGCCAGCAGTGGGGGGGTGTTAGGCGAGCAGTACTTC. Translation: CASSGGVLGEQYF. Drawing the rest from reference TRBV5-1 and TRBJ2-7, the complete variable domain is KAGVTQTPRYLIKTRGQQVTLSCSPISGHRSVSWYQQTPGQGLQFLFEYFSETQRNKGNFPGRFSGRQFSNSRSEMNVSTLELGDSALYLCASSGGVLGEQYFGPGTRLTVT.

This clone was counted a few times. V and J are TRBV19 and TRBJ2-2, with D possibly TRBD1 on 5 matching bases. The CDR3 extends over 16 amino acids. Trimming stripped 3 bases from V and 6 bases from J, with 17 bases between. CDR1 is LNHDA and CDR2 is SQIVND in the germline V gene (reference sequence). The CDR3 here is CASSMGLAVRAGELFF. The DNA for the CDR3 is TGTGCCAGTAGTATGGGGCTCGCGGTAAGAGCCGGGGAGCTGTTTTTT.

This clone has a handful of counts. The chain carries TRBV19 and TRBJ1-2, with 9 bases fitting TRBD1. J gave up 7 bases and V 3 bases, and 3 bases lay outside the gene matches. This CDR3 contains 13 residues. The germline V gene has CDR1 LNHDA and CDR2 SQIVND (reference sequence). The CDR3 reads CASSIMDRGGYTF. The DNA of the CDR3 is TGTGCCAGTAGTATCATGGACAGGGGTGGCTACACCTTC.

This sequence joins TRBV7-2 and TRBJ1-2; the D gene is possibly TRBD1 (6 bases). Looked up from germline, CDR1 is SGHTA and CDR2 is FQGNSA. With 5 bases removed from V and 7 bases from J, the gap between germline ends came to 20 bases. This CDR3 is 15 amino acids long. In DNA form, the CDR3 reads TGTGCCAGCAGCCCCCAAGACAGGCCCCTCATTGGCTACACCTTC. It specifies CASSPQDRPLIGYTF.

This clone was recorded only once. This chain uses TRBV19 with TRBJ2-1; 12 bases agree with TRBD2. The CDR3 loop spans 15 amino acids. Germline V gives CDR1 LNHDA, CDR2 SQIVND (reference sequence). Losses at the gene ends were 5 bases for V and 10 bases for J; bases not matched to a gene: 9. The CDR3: CASSPSTSGSREQFF. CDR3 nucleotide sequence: TGTGCCAGTAGTCCCTCGACTAGCGGGAGTAGGGAGCAGTTCTTC. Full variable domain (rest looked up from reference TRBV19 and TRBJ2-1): DGGITQSPKYLFRKEGQNVTLSCEQNLNHDAMYWYRQDPGQGLRLIYYSQIVNDFQKGDIAEGYSVSREKKESFPLTVTSAQKNPTAFYLCASSPSTSGSREQFFGPGTRLTVL.

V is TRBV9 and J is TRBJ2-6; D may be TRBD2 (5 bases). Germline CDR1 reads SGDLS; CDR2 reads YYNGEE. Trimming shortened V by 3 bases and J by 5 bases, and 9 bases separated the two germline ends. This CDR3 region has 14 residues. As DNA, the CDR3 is TGTGCCAGCAGCGGGACCGGGAGGGCCAACGTCCTGACTTTC. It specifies CASSGTGRANVLTF.

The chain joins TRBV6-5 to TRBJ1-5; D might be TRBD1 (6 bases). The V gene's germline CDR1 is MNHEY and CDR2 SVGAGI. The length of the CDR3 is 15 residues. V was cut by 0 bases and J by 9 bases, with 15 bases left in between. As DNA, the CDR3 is TGTGCCAGCAGTTACTCCTACAGGGACCCCAGGCCCCAGCATTTT. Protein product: CASSYSYRDPRPQHF.